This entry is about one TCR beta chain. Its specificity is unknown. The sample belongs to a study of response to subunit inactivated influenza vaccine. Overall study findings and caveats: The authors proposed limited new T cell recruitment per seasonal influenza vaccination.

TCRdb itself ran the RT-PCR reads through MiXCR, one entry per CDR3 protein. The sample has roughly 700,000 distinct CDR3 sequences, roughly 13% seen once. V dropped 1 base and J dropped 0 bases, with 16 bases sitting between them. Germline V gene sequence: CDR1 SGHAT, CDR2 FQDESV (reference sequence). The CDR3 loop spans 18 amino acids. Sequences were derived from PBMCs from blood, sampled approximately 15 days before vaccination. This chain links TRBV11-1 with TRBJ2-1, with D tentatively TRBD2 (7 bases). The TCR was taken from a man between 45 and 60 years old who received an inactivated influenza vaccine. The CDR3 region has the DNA TGTGCCAGCAGCTTAGTGGTCGGGGGGCCAATCTCCTACAATGAGCAGTTCTTC. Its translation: CASSLVVGGPISYNEQFF.